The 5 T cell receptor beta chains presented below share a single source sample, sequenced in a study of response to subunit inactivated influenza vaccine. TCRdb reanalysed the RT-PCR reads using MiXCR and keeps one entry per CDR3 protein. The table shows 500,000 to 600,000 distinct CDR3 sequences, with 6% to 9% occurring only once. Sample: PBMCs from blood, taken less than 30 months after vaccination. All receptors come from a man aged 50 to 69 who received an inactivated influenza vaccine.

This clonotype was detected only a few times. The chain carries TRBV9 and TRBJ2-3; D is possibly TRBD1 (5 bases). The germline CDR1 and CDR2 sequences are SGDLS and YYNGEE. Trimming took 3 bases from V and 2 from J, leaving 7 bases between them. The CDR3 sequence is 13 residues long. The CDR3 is CASSATVTDTQYF. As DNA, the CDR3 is TGTGCCAGCAGCGCGACAGTCACAGATACGCAGTATTTT.

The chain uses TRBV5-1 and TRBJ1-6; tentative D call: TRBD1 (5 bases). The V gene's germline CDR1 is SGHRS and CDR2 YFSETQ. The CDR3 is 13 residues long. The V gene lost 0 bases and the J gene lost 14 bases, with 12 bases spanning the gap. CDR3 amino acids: CASSLVGEKALHF. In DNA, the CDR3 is TGCGCCAGCAGCTTGGTGGGGGAAAAAGCCCTCCACTTT.

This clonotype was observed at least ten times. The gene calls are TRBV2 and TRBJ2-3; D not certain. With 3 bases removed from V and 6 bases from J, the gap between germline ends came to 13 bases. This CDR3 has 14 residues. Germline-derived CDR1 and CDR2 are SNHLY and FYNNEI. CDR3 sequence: CASSDFPRSDTQYF. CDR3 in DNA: TGTGCCAGCAGTGATTTTCCCAGGAGCGATACGCAGTATTTT.

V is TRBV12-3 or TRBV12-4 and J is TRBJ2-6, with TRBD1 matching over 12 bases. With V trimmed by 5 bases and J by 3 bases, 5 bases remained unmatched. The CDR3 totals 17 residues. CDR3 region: CASSHRDRGLGANVLTF. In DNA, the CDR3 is TGTGCCAGCAGTCACCGGGACAGGGGGCTTGGGGCCAACGTCCTGACTTTC.

CDR3 sequence reads: CASSISPISGGEQFF. The CDR3, as DNA: TGTGCCAGCAGCATCAGTCCTATTAGCGGGGGGGAGCAGTTCTTC. The V gene is TRBV7-2, the J gene TRBJ2-1; 10 positions agree with TRBD2. V was pared by 5 bases and J by 10 bases, with 11 bases of the junction left unmatched. Germline CDR1 is SGHTA and CDR2 is FQGNSA. The CDR3 consists of 15 residues.